This TCR beta chain is drawn from a study of blood T cells in healthy people across ages. Findings and caveats of the study: The percentage of naive T cells correlated strongly with TCR beta diversity.

Sample-barcoded 5' priming and a J-beta primer mix drove a second PCR of roughly 7 to 11 cycles. TCRdb redid the calling of the 5' RACE reads with MiXCR, one entry per CDR3 protein. In the table there are over 700,000 distinct CDR3 sequences, roughly 25% of which are singletons. Only one count was recorded for this clonotype. Its antigen is as yet unknown. One end of the junction fails to match germline, which may point to a read error. The CDR3 is made up of 15 amino acids. Germline CDR1 and CDR2: MNHNS and SASEGT. This sample was also put to use in a study of T cells of mothers and their children.

The clonotype originates from a boy younger than 18 in good health. The sample consisted of blood. The chain carries TRBV6-1 and TRBJ2-1; maybe TRBD2 (6 bases). Here the CDR3 reads CASREGAGTGNEQFF. CDR3 in DNA: TGTGCCAGCAGGGAAGGTGCGGGGACCGGCAATGAGCAGTTCTTC.